This TCR beta chain was profiled in a study of shared clonotypes between healthy human individuals. V lost 3 bases and J 7 bases, leaving 13 bases between the germline ends. CDR1 is MDHEN and CDR2 is SYDVKM in the germline V gene. This CDR3 has 14 amino acids. Study-wide results and caveats: Naive subsets generally had larger estimated richness than memory subsets.

The naive CD8 population came from CD45RO-negative cells selected for CCR7, without terminally differentiated effector memory CD45RA+ cells. TCRdb keeps only in-frame clones here, not all; method: immunoSEQ multiplex PCR. Of over 750,000 clones listed, around 96% are singletons. In regard to this clone: Its specificity is unknown.

This rearrangement joins TRBV28 to TRBJ2-1; no reliable D call. The sequencing input was naive CD8+ T cells sorted from blood. The clonotype was recovered from a man aged 25 to 40 in good health. This CDR3 is CASSLTSLPNEQFF. As DNA, the CDR3 is TGTGCCAGCAGTTTGACCTCGCTCCCTAATGAGCAGTTCTTC.